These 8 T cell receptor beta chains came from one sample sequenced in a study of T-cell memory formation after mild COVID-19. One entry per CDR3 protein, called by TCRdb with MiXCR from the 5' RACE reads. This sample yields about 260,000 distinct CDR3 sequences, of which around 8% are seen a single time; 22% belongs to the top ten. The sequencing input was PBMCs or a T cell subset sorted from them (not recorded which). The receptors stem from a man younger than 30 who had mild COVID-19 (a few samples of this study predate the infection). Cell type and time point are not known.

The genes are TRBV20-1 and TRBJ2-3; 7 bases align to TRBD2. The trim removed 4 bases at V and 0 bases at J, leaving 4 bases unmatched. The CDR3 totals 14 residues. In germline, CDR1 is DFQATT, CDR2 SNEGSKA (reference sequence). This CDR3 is CSATSGPSTDTQYF. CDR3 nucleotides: TGCAGTGCTACTAGCGGACCTAGCACAGATACGCAGTATTTT.

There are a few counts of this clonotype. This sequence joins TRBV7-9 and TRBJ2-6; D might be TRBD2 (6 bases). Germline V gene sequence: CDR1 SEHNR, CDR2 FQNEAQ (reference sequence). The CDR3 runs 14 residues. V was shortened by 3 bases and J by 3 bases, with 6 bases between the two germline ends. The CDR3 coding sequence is TGTGCCAGCAGCTTCGGGGGTGGGGCCAACGTCCTGACTTTC. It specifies CASSFGGGANVLTF.

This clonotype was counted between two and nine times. The CDR3 bases are TGCGCCAGCAGCCAAGAAAGGACCGAGCCGACCCTCCACTTT. Translation: CASSQERTEPTLHF. V is TRBV4-3 and J is TRBJ1-6; no firm D call. Germline CDR1 and CDR2: LGHNA and YSLEER. CDR3 length: 14 residues. V shed 0 bases and J shed 14 bases, with 14 bases lying between them.

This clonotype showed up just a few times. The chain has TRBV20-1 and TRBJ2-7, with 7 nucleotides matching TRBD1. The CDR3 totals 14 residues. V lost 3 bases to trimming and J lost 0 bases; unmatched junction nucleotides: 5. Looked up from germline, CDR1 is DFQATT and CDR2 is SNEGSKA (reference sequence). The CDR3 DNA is TGCAGTGCTAGGACAGGGAAAAGCTCCTACGAGCAGTACGTC. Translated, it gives CSARTGKSSYEQYV.

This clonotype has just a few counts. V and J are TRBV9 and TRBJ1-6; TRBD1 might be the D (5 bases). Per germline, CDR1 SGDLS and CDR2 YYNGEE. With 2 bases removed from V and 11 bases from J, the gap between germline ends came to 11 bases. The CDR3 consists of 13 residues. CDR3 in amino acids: CASSVQGTAPLHF. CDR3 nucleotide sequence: TGTGCCAGCAGCGTTCAGGGAACGGCACCCCTCCACTTT. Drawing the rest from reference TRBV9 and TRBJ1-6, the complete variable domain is DSGVTQTPKHLITATGQRVTLRCSPRSGDLSVYWYQQSLDQGLQFLIQYYNGEERAKGNILERFSAQQFPDLHSELNLSSLELGDSALYFCASSVQGTAPLHFGNGTRLTVT.

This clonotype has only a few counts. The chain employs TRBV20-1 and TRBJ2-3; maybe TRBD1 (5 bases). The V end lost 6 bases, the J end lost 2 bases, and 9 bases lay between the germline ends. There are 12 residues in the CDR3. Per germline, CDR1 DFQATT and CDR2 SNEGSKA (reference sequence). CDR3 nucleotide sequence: TGCAGTGCAAAAGGGGACACAGATACGCAGTATTTT. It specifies CSAKGDTDTQYF.

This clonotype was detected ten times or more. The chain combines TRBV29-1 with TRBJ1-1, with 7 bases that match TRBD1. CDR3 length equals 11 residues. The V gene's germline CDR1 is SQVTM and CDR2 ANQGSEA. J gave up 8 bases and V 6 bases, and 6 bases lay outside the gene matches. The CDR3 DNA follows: TGCAGCGTCATAGGACAGGTCGAAGCTTTCTTT. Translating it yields CSVIGQVEAFF.

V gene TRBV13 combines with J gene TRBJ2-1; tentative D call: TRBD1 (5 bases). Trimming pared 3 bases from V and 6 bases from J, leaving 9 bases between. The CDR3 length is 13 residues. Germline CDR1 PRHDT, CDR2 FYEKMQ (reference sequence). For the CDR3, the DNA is TGTGCCAGCAGCTTTACCCAGGGCAATGAGCAGTTCTTC. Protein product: CASSFTQGNEQFF.